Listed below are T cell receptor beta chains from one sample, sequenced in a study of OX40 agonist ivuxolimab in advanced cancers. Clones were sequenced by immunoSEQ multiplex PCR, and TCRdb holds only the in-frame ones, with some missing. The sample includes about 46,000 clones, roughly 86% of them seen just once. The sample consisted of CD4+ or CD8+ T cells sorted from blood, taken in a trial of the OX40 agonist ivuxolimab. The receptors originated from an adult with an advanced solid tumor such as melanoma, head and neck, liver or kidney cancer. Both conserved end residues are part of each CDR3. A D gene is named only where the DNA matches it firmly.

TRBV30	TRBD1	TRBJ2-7	CAWSVAETGAYEQYF	TGTGCCTGGAGTGTAGCCGAGACAGGGGCCTACGAGCAGTACTTC
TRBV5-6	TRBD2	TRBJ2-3	CASSPGTSGRTINTQYF	TGTGCCAGCAGCCCGGGGACTAGCGGGAGGACGATAAATACGCAGTATTTT
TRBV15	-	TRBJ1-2	CATSRELLGDPLNYGYTF	TGTGCCACCAGCAGAGAGCTTCTGGGGGACCCTCTTAACTATGGCTACACCTTC
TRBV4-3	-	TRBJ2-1	CASSQDRAGGINEQFF	TGCGCCAGCAGCCAAGATCGGGCAGGGGGGATCAATGAGCAGTTCTTC
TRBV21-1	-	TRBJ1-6	CASSKKIVGSPGSPLHF	TGTGCCAGCAGCAAAAAAATTGTCGGCTCCCCCGGTTCACCCCTCCACTTT
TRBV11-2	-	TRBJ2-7	CASSSEVGGYYEQYF	TGTGCCAGCAGCTCCGAAGTGGGCGGTTACTACGAGCAGTACTTC
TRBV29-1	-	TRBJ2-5	CSVEAETQYF	TGCAGCGTTGAAGCGGAGACCCAGTACTTC
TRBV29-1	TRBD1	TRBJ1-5	CSVEVEGADNQPQHF	TGCAGCGTTGAAGTGGAGGGGGCAGACAATCAGCCCCAGCATTTT
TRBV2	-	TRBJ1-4	CASRGIPSTNEKLFF	TGTGCCAGCAGAGGGATACCATCAACTAATGAAAAACTGTTTTTT
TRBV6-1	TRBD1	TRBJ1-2	CASSVGTGANYGYTF	TGTGCCAGCAGTGTGGGGACAGGGGCTAACTATGGCTACACCTTC